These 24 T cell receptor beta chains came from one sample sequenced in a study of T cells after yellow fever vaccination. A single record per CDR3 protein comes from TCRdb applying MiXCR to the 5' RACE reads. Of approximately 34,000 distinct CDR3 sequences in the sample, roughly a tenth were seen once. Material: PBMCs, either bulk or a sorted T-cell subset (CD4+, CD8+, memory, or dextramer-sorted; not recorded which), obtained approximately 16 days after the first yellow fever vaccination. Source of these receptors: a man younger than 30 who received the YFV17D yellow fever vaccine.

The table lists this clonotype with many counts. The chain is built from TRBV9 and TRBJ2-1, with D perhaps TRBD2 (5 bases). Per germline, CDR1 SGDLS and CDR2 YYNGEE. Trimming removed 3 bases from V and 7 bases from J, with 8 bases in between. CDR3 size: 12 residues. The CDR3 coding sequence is TGTGCCAGCAGCGCCAGAGGGAATGAGCAGTTCTTC. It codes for CASSARGNEQFF.

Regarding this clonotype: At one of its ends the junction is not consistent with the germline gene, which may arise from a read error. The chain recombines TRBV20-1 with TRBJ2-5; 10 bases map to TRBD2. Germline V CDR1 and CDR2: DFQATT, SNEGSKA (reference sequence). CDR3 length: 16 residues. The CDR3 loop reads CCARKAGGLFRETQYF. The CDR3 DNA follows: TGCTGTGCTAGAAAAGCGGGGGGGCTTTTCCGAGAGACCCAGTACTTC.

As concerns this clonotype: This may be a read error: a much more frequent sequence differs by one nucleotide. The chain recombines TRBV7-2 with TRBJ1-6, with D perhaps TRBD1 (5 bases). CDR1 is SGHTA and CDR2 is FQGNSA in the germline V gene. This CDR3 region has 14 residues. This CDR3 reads CASSLGRVRSPLNF. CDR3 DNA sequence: TGTGCCAGCAGCTTGGGCAGGGTACGCTCACCCCTCAACTTT.

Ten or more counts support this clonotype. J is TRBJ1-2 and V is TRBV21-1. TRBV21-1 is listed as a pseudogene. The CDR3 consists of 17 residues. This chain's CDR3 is CASSKCHLVETNYGYTF. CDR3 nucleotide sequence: TGTGCCAGCAGCAAATGCCACTTAGTAGAGACTAACTATGGCTACACCTTC.

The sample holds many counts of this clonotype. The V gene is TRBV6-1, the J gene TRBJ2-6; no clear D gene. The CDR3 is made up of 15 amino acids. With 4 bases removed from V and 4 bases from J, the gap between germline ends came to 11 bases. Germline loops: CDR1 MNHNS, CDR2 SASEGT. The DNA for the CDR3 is TGTGCCAGCAGTGTAAGGCAATCCGGGGCCAACGTCCTGACTTTC. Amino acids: CASSVRQSGANVLTF.

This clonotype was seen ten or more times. In DNA, the CDR3 is TGTGCCAGCAGCCAAGCATCCCGAAACACCGGGGAGCTGTTTTTT. As protein: CASSQASRNTGELFF. The chain uses TRBV4-2 and TRBJ2-2, with unresolved D. V shed 1 base and J shed 2 bases, with 8 bases lying between them. Germline CDR1 and CDR2: LGHNA and YNFKEQ. This CDR3 region has 15 residues.

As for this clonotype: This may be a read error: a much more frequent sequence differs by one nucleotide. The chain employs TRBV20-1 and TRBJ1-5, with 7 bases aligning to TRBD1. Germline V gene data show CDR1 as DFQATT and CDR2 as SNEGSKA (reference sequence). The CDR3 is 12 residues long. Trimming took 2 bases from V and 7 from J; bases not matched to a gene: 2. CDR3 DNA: TGCAGTGCTAGACAGACAGGGCAGCCCCAGCATTTT. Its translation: CSARQTGQPQHF.

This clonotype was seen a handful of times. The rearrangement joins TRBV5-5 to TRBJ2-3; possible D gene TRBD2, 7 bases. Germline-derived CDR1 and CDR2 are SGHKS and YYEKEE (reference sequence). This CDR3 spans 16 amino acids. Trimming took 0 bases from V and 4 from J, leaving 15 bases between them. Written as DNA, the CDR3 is TGTGCCAGCAGCTTGGCGGTGGGGGGGCTAGCAGATACGCAGTATTTT. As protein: CASSLAVGGLADTQYF. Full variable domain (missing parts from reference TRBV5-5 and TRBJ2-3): DAGVTQSPTHLIKTRGQQVTLRCSPISGHKSVSWYQQVLGQGPQFIFQYYEKEERGRGNFPDRFSARQFPNYSSELNVNALLLGDSALYLCASSLAVGGLADTQYFGPGTRLTVL.

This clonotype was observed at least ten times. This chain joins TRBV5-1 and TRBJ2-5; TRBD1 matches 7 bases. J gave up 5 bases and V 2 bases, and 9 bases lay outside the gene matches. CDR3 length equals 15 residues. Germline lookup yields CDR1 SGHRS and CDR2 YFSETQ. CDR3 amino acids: CASSFSDRVTETQYF. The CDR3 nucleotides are TGCGCCAGCAGCTTCTCAGACAGGGTTACGGAGACCCAGTACTTC.

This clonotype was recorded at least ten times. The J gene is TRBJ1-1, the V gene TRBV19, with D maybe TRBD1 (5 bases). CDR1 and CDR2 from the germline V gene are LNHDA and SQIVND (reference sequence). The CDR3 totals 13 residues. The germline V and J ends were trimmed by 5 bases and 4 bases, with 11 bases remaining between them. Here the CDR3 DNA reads TGTGCCAGTAGTCCCCAGGGCCCCACTGAAGCTTTCTTT. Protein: CASSPQGPTEAFF.

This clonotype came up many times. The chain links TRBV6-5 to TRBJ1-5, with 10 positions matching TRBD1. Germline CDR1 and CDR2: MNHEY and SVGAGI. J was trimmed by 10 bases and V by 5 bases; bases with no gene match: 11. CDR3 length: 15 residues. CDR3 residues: CASSRGGQGVYPQHF. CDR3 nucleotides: TGTGCCAGCAGTCGAGGAGGACAGGGGGTATATCCCCAGCATTTT.

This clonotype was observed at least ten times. CDR3 loop: CASSLSNSGEKLFF. The CDR3 DNA follows: TGTGCCAGCAGCTTATCGAATTCTGGTGAAAAACTGTTTTTT. V usage is TRBV7-2 and J usage is TRBJ1-4; D is uncertain. The CDR3 contains 14 residues. Trimming removed 2 bases from V and 7 bases from J, with 11 bases in between. Germline V CDR1 and CDR2: SGHTA, FQGNSA.

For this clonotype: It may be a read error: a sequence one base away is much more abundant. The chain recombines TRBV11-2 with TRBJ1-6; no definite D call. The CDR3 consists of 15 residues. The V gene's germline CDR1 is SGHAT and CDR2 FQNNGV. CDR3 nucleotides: TGTGCCAGCAGCCTCCGGAGCTCCTATAATTCACCCCTCGACTTT. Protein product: CASSLRSSYNSPLDF.

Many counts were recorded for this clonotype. CDR3: CASSGLGQGYEQYF. The CDR3 DNA sequence: TGTGCCAGCAGCGGGCTGGGACAGGGCTACGAGCAGTACTTC. V and J are TRBV9 and TRBJ2-7; TRBD1 agrees at 9 bases. J lost 3 bases, V lost 3 bases, and 4 bases had no gene match. Per the germline V gene, CDR1 is SGDLS and CDR2 is YYNGEE. The CDR3 totals 14 residues.

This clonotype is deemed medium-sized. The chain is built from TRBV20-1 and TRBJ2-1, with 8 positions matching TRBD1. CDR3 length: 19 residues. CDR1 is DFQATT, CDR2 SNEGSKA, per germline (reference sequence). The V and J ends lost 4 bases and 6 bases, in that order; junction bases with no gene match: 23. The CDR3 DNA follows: TGCAGTGCTACCTCCCTGGACAGGGAACCTTTATCACTGGGCAATGAGCAGTTCTTC. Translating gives CSATSLDREPLSLGNEQFF.

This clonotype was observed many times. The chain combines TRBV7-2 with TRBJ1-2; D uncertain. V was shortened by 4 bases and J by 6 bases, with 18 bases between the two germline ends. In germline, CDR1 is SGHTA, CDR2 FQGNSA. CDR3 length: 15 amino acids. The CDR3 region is CASSSYIGEEHGYTF. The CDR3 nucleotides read TGTGCCAGCAGCTCCTATATCGGGGAGGAACATGGCTACACCTTC.

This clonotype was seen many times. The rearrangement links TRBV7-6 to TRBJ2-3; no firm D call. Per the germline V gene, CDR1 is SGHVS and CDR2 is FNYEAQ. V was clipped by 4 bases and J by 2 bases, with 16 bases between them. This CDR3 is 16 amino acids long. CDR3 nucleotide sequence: TGTGCCAGCAGCTCACCGACACTTGCCTCCACAGATACGCAGTATTTT. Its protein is CASSSPTLASTDTQYF.

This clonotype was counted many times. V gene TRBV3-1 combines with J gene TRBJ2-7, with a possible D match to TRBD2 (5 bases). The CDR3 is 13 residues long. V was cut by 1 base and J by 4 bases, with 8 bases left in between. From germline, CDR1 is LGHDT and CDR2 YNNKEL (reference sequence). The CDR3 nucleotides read TGTGCCAGCAGCCAAGGGCGGGCTTACGAGCAGTACGTC. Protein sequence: CASSQGRAYEQYV.

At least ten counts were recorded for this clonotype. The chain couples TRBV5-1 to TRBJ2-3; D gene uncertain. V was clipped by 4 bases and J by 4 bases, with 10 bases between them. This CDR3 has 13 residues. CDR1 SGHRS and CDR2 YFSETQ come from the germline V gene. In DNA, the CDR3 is TGCGCCAGCAGCGCGCCGGGTGCAGATACGCAGTATTTT. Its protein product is CASSAPGADTQYF. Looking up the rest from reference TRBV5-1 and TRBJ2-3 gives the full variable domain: KAGVTQTPRYLIKTRGQQVTLSCSPISGHRSVSWYQQTPGQGLQFLFEYFSETQRNKGNFPGRFSGRQFSNSRSEMNVSTLELGDSALYLCASSAPGADTQYFGPGTRLTVL.

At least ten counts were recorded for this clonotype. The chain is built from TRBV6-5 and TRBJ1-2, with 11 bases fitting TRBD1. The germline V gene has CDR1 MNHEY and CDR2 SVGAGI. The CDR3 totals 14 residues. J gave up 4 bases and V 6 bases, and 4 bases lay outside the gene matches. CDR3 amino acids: CASRRTGGTYGYTF. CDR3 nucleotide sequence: TGTGCCAGCAGACGGACAGGGGGCACCTATGGCTACACCTTC.

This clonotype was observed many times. CDR3 coding DNA: TGTGCCATCAAAGACTCCAACGGGGATGGCTACACCTTC. Translating gives CAIKDSNGDGYTF. The chain uses TRBV10-3 and TRBJ1-2, with unresolved D. V was cut by 7 bases and J by 6 bases, with 15 bases left in between. The V gene's germline CDR1 is ENHRY and CDR2 SYGVKD. The CDR3 runs to 13 residues.

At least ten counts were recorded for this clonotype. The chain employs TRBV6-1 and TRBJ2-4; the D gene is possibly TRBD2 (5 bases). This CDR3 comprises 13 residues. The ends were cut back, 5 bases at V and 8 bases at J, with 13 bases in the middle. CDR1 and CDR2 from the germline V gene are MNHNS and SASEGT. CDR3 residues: CASSRQPGDIQYF. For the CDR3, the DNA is TGTGCCAGCAGTCGCCAACCCGGGGACATTCAGTACTTC.

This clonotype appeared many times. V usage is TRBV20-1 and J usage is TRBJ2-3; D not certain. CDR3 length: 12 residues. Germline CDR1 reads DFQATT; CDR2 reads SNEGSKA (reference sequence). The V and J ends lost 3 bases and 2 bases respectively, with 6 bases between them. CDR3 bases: TGCAGTGCTAGGACTGTCACAGATACGCAGTATTTT. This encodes CSARTVTDTQYF.

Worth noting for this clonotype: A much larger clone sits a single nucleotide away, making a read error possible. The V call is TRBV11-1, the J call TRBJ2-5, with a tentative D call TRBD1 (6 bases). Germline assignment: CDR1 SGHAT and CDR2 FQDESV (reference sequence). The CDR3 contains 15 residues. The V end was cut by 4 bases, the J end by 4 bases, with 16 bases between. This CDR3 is CASSWQGHERETQYF. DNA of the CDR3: TGTGCCAGCAGCTGGCAGGGACACGAGCGAGAGACCCAGTACTTC.